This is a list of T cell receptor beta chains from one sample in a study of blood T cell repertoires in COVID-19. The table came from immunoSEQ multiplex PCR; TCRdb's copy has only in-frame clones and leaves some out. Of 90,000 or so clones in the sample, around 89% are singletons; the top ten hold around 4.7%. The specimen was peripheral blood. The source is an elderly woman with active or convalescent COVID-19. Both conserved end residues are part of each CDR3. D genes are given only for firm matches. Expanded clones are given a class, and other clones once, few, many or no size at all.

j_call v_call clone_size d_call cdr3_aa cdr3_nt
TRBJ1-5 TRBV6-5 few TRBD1 CASSLEQGNQPQHF TGTGCCAGCAGTTTAGAACAGGGGAATCAGCCCCAGCATTTT
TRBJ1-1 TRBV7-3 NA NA CASSLQGDTEAFF TGTGCCAGCAGCTTACAGGGCGACACTGAAGCTTTCTTT
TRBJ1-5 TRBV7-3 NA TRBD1 CASSLGQYSNQPQHF TGTGCCAGCAGCCTGGGACAGTATAGCAATCAGCCCCAGCATTTT
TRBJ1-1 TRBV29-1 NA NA CSVVIGGLTEAFF TGCAGCGTTGTCATCGGGGGGCTCACTGAAGCTTTCTTT
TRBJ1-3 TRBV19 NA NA CASSQGGSGNTIYF TGTGCCAGTAGTCAAGGGGGCTCTGGAAACACCATATATTTT
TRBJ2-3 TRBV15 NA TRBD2 CATSRDLAGGLDTQYF TGTGCCACCAGCAGAGACCTAGCGGGAGGTTTAGATACGCAGTATTTT
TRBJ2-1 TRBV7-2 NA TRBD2 CASSSPQEAGFYNEQFF TGTGCCAGCAGCTCGCCTCAGGAAGCGGGATTTTATAATGAGCAGTTCTTC
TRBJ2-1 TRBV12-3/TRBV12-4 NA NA CASSPALAFEQFF TGTGCCAGCAGTCCCGCCCTGGCATTTGAGCAGTTCTTC
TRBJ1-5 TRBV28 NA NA CASKADRSGAQHF TGTGCCAGCAAAGCTGACAGGAGCGGGGCCCAGCATTTT
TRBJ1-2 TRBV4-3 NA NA CASSQDEDNYGYTF TGCGCCAGCAGCCAAGATGAGGATAACTATGGCTACACCTTC
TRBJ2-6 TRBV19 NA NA CASSTSGAGANVLTF TGTGCCAGTAGTACGTCAGGTGCTGGGGCCAACGTCCTGACTTTC
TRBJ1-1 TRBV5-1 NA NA CASSLTGQVGTEAFF TGCGCCAGCAGCTTGACAGGGCAGGTGGGCACTGAAGCTTTCTTT
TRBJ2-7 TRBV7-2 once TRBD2 CASRTTSGSPNEQYF TGTGCCAGCAGAACTACTAGCGGGAGCCCCAACGAGCAGTACTTC
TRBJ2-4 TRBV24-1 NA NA CATSDAGINHIQYF TGTGCCACCAGTGACGCCGGGATAAATCACATTCAGTACTTC
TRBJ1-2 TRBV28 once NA CASSSVRGYGYTF TGTGCCAGCAGTTCCGTCAGGGGCTATGGCTACACCTTC
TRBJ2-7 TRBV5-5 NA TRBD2 CASSPSSGRAYEQYF TGTGCCAGCAGCCCAAGCAGCGGGAGGGCTTACGAGCAGTACTTC
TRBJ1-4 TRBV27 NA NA CASSLYGVANEKLFF TGTGCCAGCAGTTTATACGGGGTAGCTAATGAAAAACTGTTTTTT
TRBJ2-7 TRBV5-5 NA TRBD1 CASSLMDRLYEQYF TGTGCCAGCAGCTTGATGGACAGGCTTTACGAGCAGTACTTC
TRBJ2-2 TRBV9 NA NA CASSARLAGELFF TGTGCCAGCAGCGCGAGACTAGCCGGGGAGCTGTTTTTT
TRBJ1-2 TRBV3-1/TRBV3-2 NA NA CASSQGAGDGYTF TGTGCCAGCAGCCAAGGAGCGGGAGATGGCTACACCTTC
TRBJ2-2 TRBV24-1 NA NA CATSDRSGGRGLFF TGTGCCACCAGTGACCGATCGGGCGGGCGGGGGCTGTTTTTT
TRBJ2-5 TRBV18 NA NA CASSPNQETQYF TGTGCCAGCTCACCTAACCAAGAGACCCAGTACTTC
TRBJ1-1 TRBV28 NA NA CASSVGQNTEAFF TGTGCCAGCAGCGTTGGACAGAACACTGAAGCTTTCTTT
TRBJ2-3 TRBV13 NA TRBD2 CASSLQGTSGSTDTQYF TGTGCCAGCAGCTTACAAGGGACTAGCGGATCGACAGATACGCAGTATTTT
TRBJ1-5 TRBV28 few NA CASSLGAGAYSNQPQHF TGTGCCAGCAGTCTAGGGGCAGGGGCCTATAGCAATCAGCCCCAGCATTTT
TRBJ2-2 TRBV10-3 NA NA CAISESTGWTGELFF TGTGCCATCAGTGAGTCTACAGGTTGGACCGGGGAGCTGTTTTTT
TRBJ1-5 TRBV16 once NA CASSQSWRGVQPQHF TGTGCCAGCAGCCAATCATGGAGGGGTGTTCAGCCCCAGCATTTT
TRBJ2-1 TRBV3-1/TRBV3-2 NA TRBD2 CASSQVRTSGSDEQFF TGTGCCAGCAGCCAGGTCCGGACTAGCGGGAGCGATGAGCAGTTCTTC
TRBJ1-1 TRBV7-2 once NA CASSLEGNGPEAFF TGTGCCAGCAGCTTAGAGGGGAATGGTCCAGAAGCTTTCTTT
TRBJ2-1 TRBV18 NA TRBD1 CASSERDGQARFF TGTGCCAGCTCAGAACGCGACGGACAGGCCCGATTCTTC
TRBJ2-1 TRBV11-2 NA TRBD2 CASSLQLAGANEQFF TGTGCCAGCAGCTTACAACTAGCGGGAGCCAATGAGCAGTTCTTC
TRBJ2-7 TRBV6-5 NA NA CASSPRPRQEDEQYF TGTGCCAGCTCTCCACGACCAAGGCAGGAGGACGAGCAGTACTTC
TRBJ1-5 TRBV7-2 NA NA CASSLEFPGDPQHF TGTGCCAGCAGCTTAGAGTTTCCCGGGGATCCCCAGCATTTT
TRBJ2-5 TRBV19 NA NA CASSISIEGTQYF TGTGCCAGTAGTATTTCTATCGAGGGGACCCAGTACTTC
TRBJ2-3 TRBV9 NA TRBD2 CASSVEVAGSSATDTQYF TGTGCCAGCAGCGTAGAAGTAGCGGGTTCGAGCGCCACAGATACGCAGTATTTT
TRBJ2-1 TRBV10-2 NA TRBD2 CASSGRGGRDNEQFF TGCGCCAGCAGCGGTCGGGGGGGGAGAGATAATGAGCAGTTCTTC
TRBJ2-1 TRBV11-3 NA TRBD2 CASSLLAGGRNEQFF TGTGCCAGCAGCCTACTAGCGGGAGGGAGAAATGAGCAGTTCTTC
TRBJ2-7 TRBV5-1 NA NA CASSLDGMEGEQYF TGCGCCAGCAGCTTGGACGGGATGGAAGGCGAGCAGTACTTC
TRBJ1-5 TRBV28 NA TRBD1 CASSLWAGQGNQPQHF TGTGCCAGCAGTTTATGGGCAGGACAGGGCAATCAGCCCCAGCATTTT
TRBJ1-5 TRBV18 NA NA CASSLGSGNQPQHF TGTGCCAGCTCACTGGGCAGTGGCAATCAGCCCCAGCATTTT